This T cell receptor beta chain was obtained from a study of T cells after yellow fever vaccination. Production of TCR cDNA was by 5'RACE template switching, which also added a universal primer site and UMIs. TCRdb called the 5' RACE reads again in MiXCR, with one record for every CDR3 protein. This repertoire shows 200,000 to 300,000 distinct CDR3 sequences, 5.5% to 8.5% found once; its top ten account for 0.8% to 1.2%. On this clonotype itself: Its antigen is undetermined.

The study, taken as a whole, reports: High-abundance clonotypes from the bulk population could contaminate FACS-sorted repertoires. A weaker but faster secondary response was observed, peaking on day 5 versus 15. Post-booster samples contained most primary-vaccination clones (more than 95% CD4, about 90% CD8).

CDR1 MNHEY and CDR2 SVGEGT come from the germline V gene. After removal of 8 bases from V and 7 bases from J, the junction contained 13 bases not matched to a gene. This CDR3 region has 15 residues. The starting material was CD4+ T cells sorted from PBMCs, obtained on the day of the yellow fever booster vaccination. J is TRBJ2-1 and V is TRBV6-2 or TRBV6-3, with 8 positions matching TRBD1. This TCR came from a man younger than 45 who received the YFV17D yellow fever vaccine. CDR3 coding DNA: TGTGCCAGCGGAACTCGGGACAGGAGAAGGAATGAGCAGTTCTTC. Translation gives CASGTRDRRRNEQFF.